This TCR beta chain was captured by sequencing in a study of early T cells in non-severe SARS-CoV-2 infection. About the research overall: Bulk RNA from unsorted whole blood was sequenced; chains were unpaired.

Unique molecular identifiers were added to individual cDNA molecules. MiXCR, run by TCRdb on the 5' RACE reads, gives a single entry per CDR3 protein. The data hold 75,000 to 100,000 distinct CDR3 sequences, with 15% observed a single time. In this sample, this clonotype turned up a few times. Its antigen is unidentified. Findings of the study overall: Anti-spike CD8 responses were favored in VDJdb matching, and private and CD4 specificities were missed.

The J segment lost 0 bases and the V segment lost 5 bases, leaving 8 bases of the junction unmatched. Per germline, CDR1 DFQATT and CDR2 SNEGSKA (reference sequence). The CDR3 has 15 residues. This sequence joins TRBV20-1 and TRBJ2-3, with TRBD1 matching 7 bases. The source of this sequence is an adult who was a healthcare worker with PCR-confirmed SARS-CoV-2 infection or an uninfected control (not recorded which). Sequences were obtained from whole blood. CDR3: CSASGTAISTDTQYF. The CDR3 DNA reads TGCAGTGCTTCCGGGACAGCTATTAGCACAGATACGCAGTATTTT.